This note documents a single T cell receptor beta chain sequence. This specimen comes from a study of blood T cells in healthy people across ages. In germline, CDR1 is MNHEY, CDR2 SVGAGI. This CDR3 is 17 amino acids long. Sample-barcoded 5' priming and a J-beta primer mix drove a second PCR of 7 to 11 cycles. Using its own MiXCR run on the 5' RACE reads, TCRdb lists one record per CDR3 protein. Of over 600,000 distinct CDR3 sequences listed, less than 60% are singletons. This receptor was identified in a man at least 80 years old in good health. The sample comprised blood. The rearrangement uses TRBV6-5 and TRBJ2-5; 10 bases fit TRBD2. TRBJ2-7 matches the DNA end more closely, so the J call is doubtful. The CDR3 DNA reads TGTGCCAGCAGTTACCTAGTAGGGACTAGCGAGACATACGAGCAGTACTTC. It codes for CASSYLVGTSETYEQYF.